This T cell receptor beta chain was captured in a study of blood T cell repertoires in COVID-19. Using immunoSEQ multiplex PCR, the repertoire was profiled, and TCRdb retains in-frame clones only, with some absent. Altogether 250,000 to 350,000 clones are present, 88% being singletons, with the ten largest covering 3.5% to 4.5%. V was pared by 4 bases and J by 6 bases, with 6 bases of the junction left unmatched. Germline-derived CDR1 and CDR2 are MDHEN and SYDVKM. The CDR3 is 15 residues long. J is TRBJ1-5 and V is TRBV28; the match to TRBD1 covers 10 bases. The receptor was isolated from a woman between 50 and 59 years old with active or convalescent COVID-19. Specimen: peripheral blood. The CDR3 loop is CASSSGTGAFQPQHF. Here the CDR3 DNA reads TGTGCCAGCAGTTCCGGGACAGGGGCATTTCAGCCCCAGCATTTT.